This TCR beta chain derives from a study of lymphopenia after photon versus proton radiotherapy. Study-level findings and limits: Under photons, naive T cells and diversity fell while effector/memory populations rose.

Libraries were prepared by immunoSEQ multiplex PCR; TCRdb keeps only in-frame clonotypes and omits some of them. The sample holds approximately 7,000 clones, roughly nine tenths seen once. As for this clone: The antigen remains unidentified.

The length of the CDR3 is 14 residues. Between the trimmed V and J ends, which lost 6 bases and 3 bases, there was a span of 14 bases. Germline V gene lookup returns CDR1 SNHLY and CDR2 FYNNEI. This chain connects TRBV2 to TRBJ2-5, with D perhaps matching TRBD2 (7 bases). The clonotype originates from a man aged 55 to 70 with cholangiocarcinoma. Material: peripheral blood, obtained from a patient treated with photon-based radiotherapy. CDR3 protein: CASRSGRGEETQYF. The DNA of the CDR3 is TGTGCCAGCAGATCAGGGAGGGGGGAAGAGACCCAGTACTTC.